These 23 T cell receptor beta chains originate from one sample sequenced in a study of T-cell reconstitution after alpha-beta-depleted transplantation in children. Unique molecular identifiers were incorporated when the TCRbeta library was constructed. TCRdb processed the PCR reads anew with MiXCR; each CDR3 protein has one entry. The repertoire consists of over 200,000 distinct CDR3 sequences, with around a sixth occurring once and the leading ten covering about 39%. The source material was PBMCs, mostly from graft donor cells, sampled 360 days after TCRalphabeta/CD19-depleted stem cell transplant. These receptors originate from a male patient under 10 years old who had a stem cell transplant for acute lymphoblastic leukemia, so the T cells may come from the graft donor.

V and J are TRBV12-3 or TRBV12-4 and TRBJ2-7, with D maybe TRBD2 (6 bases). The CDR3 runs to 16 residues. Trimming cost V 1 base and J 0 bases, with 13 bases left between them. This CDR3 reads CASSLVTSPSSYEQYF. CDR3 nucleotide sequence: TGTGCCAGCAGTTTAGTCACTAGCCCAAGCTCCTACGAGCAGTACTTC.

This clonotype was recorded at least ten times. This chain links TRBV28 with TRBJ2-3; 9 bases line up with TRBD2. Germline lookup yields CDR1 MDHEN and CDR2 SYDVKM. Trimming at V came to 5 bases and at J to 4 bases, leaving 7 bases not matched to a gene. This CDR3 has 15 amino acids. CDR3 loop: CASSPTRLAADTQYF. Written as DNA, the CDR3 is TGTGCCAGCAGTCCGACCAGACTAGCGGCAGATACGCAGTATTTT. Together with reference TRBV28 and TRBJ2-3, the CDR3 gives the full variable domain: DVKVTQSSRYLVKRTGEKVFLECVQDMDHENMFWYRQDPGLGLRLIYFSYDVKMKEKGDIPEGYSVSREKKERFSLILESASTNQTSMYLCASSPTRLAADTQYFGPGTRLTVL.

Many counts were recorded for this clonotype. The rearrangement links TRBV3-1 to TRBJ1-5; D remains ambiguous. Trimming removed 1 base from V and 10 bases from J, with 17 bases in between. The CDR3 covers 15 residues. Germline CDR1 is LGHDT and CDR2 is YNNKEL (reference sequence). For the CDR3, the DNA is TGTGCCAGCAGCCAAGCGTGGGAGTTTTGGATTCCCCAGCATTTT. The encoded protein is CASSQAWEFWIPQHF.

This rearrangement joins TRBV2 to TRBJ2-3, with D unresolved. CDR3 length: 10 amino acids. V was clipped by 8 bases and J by 6 bases, with 6 bases between them. Per the germline V gene, CDR1 is SNHLY and CDR2 is FYNNEI. CDR3 DNA: TGTGCCAGCCTGTGGGATACGCAGTATTTT. It specifies CASLWDTQYF. The full variable domain, its missing parts supplied by reference TRBV2 and TRBJ2-3, is EPEVTQTPSHQVTQMGQEVILRCVPISNHLYFYWYRQILGQKVEFLVSFYNNEISEKSEIFDDQFSVERPDGSNFTLKIRSTKLEDSAMYFCASLWDTQYFGPGTRLTVL.

This clonotype was seen more than once but under ten times. The chain uses TRBV19 and TRBJ2-3; D remains unclear. Germline V gene sequence: CDR1 LNHDA, CDR2 SQIVND (reference sequence). V was clipped by 6 bases and J by 2 bases, with 6 bases between them. CDR3 size: 12 residues. The CDR3: CASSAVTDTQYF. The CDR3 nucleotides are TGTGCCAGTAGCGCCGTCACAGATACGCAGTATTTT. Combining the CDR3 with reference TRBV19 and TRBJ2-3 gives the whole variable domain DGGITQSPKYLFRKEGQNVTLSCEQNLNHDAMYWYRQDPGQGLRLIYYSQIVNDFQKGDIAEGYSVSREKKESFPLTVTSAQKNPTAFYLCASSAVTDTQYFGPGTRLTVL.

The chain carries TRBV13 and TRBJ1-2; D ambiguous. Per germline, CDR1 PRHDT and CDR2 FYEKMQ (reference sequence). Trimming removed 3 bases from V and 10 bases from J, with 12 bases in between. The CDR3 totals 12 residues. CDR3 sequence reads: CASSLMRGFYTF. CDR3 in DNA: TGTGCCAGCAGCTTGATGCGAGGTTTCTACACCTTC.

This sequence joins TRBV7-2 and TRBJ1-3; 7 nucleotides agree with TRBD1. The trim removed 4 bases at V and 1 base at J, leaving 4 bases unmatched. The CDR3 is 15 residues long. Looked up from germline, CDR1 is SGHTA and CDR2 is FQGNSA. CDR3 protein: CASSWGQISGNTIYF. In DNA, the CDR3 is TGTGCCAGCAGCTGGGGACAGATTTCTGGAAACACCATATATTTT.

This clonotype was observed a handful of times. This chain uses TRBV12-3 or TRBV12-4 with TRBJ2-1; D is undetermined. Trimming removed 2 bases at V and 5 bases at J, with 4 bases between. The CDR3 contains 12 residues. The CDR3: CASSLLNNEQFF. The CDR3 DNA reads as TGTGCCAGCAGTTTACTCAACAATGAGCAGTTCTTC.

V is TRBV12-3 or TRBV12-4 and J is TRBJ2-2, with D possibly being TRBD1 or TRBD2 (5 bases each). There are 14 residues in the CDR3. V dropped 3 bases and J dropped 4 bases, with 9 bases sitting between them. This CDR3 reads CASSFDGGTGELFF. The CDR3 nucleotides are TGTGCCAGCAGTTTTGATGGGGGCACCGGGGAGCTGTTTTTT.

The V gene is TRBV10-3, the J gene TRBJ2-2; D perhaps matches TRBD2 (5 bases). Germline CDR1 reads ENHRY; CDR2 reads SYGVKD. V was trimmed by 7 bases and J by 6 bases, leaving 6 bases between them. The CDR3 is 11 amino acids. The DNA of the CDR3 is TGTGCCATCAACGGGGCCGGGGAGCTGTTTTTT. It encodes CAINGAGELFF.

This clonotype showed up many times. The V call is TRBV12-3 or TRBV12-4, the J call TRBJ2-1; weak D call: TRBD2 (5 bases). This CDR3 has 15 amino acids. V was trimmed by 3 bases and J by 9 bases, leaving 18 bases between them. This CDR3 reads CASSLERGRLGEQFF. The CDR3 nucleotides are TGTGCCAGCAGTTTGGAGAGAGGGCGACTTGGTGAGCAGTTCTTC.

The V and J genes are TRBV7-6 and TRBJ2-5, with unresolved D. The CDR3 has 14 amino acids. Trimming pared 1 base from V and 3 bases from J, leaving 9 bases between. The germline V gene has CDR1 SGHVS and CDR2 FNYEAQ. For the CDR3, the DNA is TGTGCCAGCAGCTTAGGTCCCACAGAAGAGACCCAGTACTTC. Amino acid sequence: CASSLGPTEETQYF.

This clonotype was found a few times. This chain links TRBV9 with TRBJ2-3; 7 bases map to TRBD2. V was clipped by 0 bases and J by 1 base; unmatched bases: 8. Per the germline V gene, CDR1 is SGDLS and CDR2 is YYNGEE. The CDR3 is 17 residues long. CDR3 protein: CASSVGNGGGGTDTQYF. The CDR3 region has the DNA TGTGCCAGCAGCGTAGGAAACGGCGGGGGAGGCACAGATACGCAGTATTTT.

Only a few counts were recorded for this clonotype. This rearrangement joins TRBV29-1 to TRBJ2-5, with TRBD1 matching 7 bases. Unmatched junction bases numbered 7, after V lost 7 bases and J lost 5 bases. Looked up from germline, CDR1 is SQVTM and CDR2 is ANQGSEA. The CDR3 covers 12 residues. The CDR3 reads CSARAGGETQYF. CDR3 DNA: TGCAGCGCCAGGGCAGGGGGTGAGACCCAGTACTTC.

V gene TRBV15 combines with J gene TRBJ2-7; TRBD1 is a possible D gene (5 bases). CDR3 length equals 15 residues. Germline CDR1 LNHNV, CDR2 YYDKDF (reference sequence). Between the trimmed V and J ends, which lost 0 bases and 2 bases, there was a span of 11 bases. CDR3 amino acids: CATSRDGAGPYEQYF. CDR3 nucleotides: TGTGCCACCAGCAGAGATGGGGCAGGCCCCTACGAGCAGTACTTC.

The CDR3 here is CASSQLGLAGTNEQFF. CDR3 coding DNA: TGTGCCAGCAGCCAGCTAGGACTAGCGGGGACCAATGAGCAGTTCTTC. The chain joins TRBV4-2 to TRBJ2-1, with 12 bases lining up with TRBD2. The CDR3 spans 16 residues. V was pared by 3 bases and J by 6 bases, with 6 bases of the junction left unmatched. Germline V gene sequence: CDR1 LGHNA, CDR2 YNFKEQ.

A few counts support this clonotype. The V call is TRBV11-2, the J call TRBJ1-3; D is uncertain. The CDR3 has 16 amino acids. The germline V gene has CDR1 SGHAT and CDR2 FQNNGV. The V gene lost 4 bases and the J gene lost 0 bases, with 13 bases spanning the gap. CDR3 nucleotides: TGTGCCAGCAGCTCGCCGGGTTTCCTCTCTGGAAACACCATATATTTT. Its protein product is CASSSPGFLSGNTIYF.

The chain is built from TRBV19 and TRBJ1-1; 10 positions match TRBD1. Losses at the gene ends were 4 bases for V and 5 bases for J; bases not matched to a gene: 7. This CDR3 comprises 15 residues. Looked up from germline, CDR1 is LNHDA and CDR2 is SQIVND (reference sequence). The CDR3 region has the DNA TGTGCCAGTAGTAGTTATCCGGGACAGGGGACTGAAGCTTTCTTT. This sequence encodes CASSSYPGQGTEAFF.

This clonotype was counted a few times. The chain is built from TRBV7-6 and TRBJ1-1; D perhaps matches TRBD1 (6 bases). Germline CDR1 is SGHVS and CDR2 is FNYEAQ. The CDR3 covers 15 residues. V lost 1 base to trimming and J lost 4 bases, with 13 bases between them. CDR3 in amino acids: CASSLGRGGGTEAFF. The CDR3 coding sequence is TGTGCCAGCAGCTTAGGGCGAGGGGGGGGCACTGAAGCTTTCTTT.

This clonotype has at least ten counts. J is TRBJ2-3 and V is TRBV12-3 or TRBV12-4; D unclear. The V end was cut by 2 bases, the J end by 8 bases, with 8 bases between. The CDR3 sequence is 12 residues long. Here the CDR3 reads CASSLNKGTQYF. CDR3 DNA: TGTGCCAGCAGTTTAAATAAGGGTACGCAGTATTTT.

This clonotype was detected only a few times. This CDR3 reads CASSLGGGWGETQYF. Written as DNA, the CDR3 is TGTGCCAGCAGCTTAGGCGGCGGGTGGGGAGAGACCCAGTACTTC. This chain joins TRBV7-2 and TRBJ2-5; D is perhaps TRBD2 (5 bases). V lost 1 base to trimming and J lost 4 bases, with 13 bases between them. The V gene's germline CDR1 is SGHTA and CDR2 FQGNSA. The CDR3 totals 15 residues.

The chain links TRBV18 to TRBJ2-5; 9 bases are shared with TRBD2. CDR3 length: 17 amino acids. Germline loops: CDR1 KGHSH, CDR2 LQKENI. With V trimmed by 0 bases and J by 5 bases, 10 bases remained unmatched. This CDR3 reads CASSPPITSGSRETQYF. As DNA, the CDR3 is TGTGCCAGCTCACCACCCATCACTAGCGGGTCTAGGGAGACCCAGTACTTC.

The J gene is TRBJ2-4, the V gene TRBV12-3 or TRBV12-4; D is undetermined. Trimming cost V 4 bases and J 13 bases, with 8 bases left between them. This CDR3 region has 10 residues. DNA for the CDR3: TGTGCCAGCAGTTGGGCAGGCCAGTACTTC. It specifies CASSWAGQYF.